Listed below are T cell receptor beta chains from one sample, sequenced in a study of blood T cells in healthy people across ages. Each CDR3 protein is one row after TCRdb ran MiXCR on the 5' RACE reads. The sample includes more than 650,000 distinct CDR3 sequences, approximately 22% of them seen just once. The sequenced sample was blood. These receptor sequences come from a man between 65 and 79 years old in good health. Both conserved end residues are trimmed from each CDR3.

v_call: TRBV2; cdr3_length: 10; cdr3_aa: ASRGTVSEQY
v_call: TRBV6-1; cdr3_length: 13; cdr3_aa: ASRDGIRGNQPQH
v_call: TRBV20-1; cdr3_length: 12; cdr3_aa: SAIPLAGGYIQY
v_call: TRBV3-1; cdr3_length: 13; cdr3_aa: ASSHSDRVGYGYT
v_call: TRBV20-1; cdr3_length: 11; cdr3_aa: SARPGANYGYT
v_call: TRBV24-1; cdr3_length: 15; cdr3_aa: ATQRGLADPLVETQY
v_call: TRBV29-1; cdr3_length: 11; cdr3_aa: SAGLAGGDEQF
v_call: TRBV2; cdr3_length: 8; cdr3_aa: ASTEGQQY
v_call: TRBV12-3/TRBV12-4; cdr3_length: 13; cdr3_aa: ASSPGTSGNYEQY
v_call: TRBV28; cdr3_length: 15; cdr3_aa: ASSSPGPGDGTDTQY
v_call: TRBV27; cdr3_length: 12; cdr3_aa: ASSSTGGYQPQH
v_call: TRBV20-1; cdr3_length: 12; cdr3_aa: SGLGQLLPYEQY
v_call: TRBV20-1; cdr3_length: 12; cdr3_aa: SAPSGTSGYEQY
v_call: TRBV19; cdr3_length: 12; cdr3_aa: ASSMGAGEETQY
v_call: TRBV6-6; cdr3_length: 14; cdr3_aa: ASSYSKQDITDTQY
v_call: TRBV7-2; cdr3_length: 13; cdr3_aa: ASSTVGLADNEQF
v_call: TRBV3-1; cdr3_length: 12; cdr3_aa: ASSYGRRGTEAF
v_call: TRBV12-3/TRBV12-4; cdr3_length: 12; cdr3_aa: ASSRYGSNQPQH
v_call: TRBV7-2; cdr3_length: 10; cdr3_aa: ASSSSRGEQF
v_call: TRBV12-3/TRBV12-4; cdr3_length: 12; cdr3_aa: ASRGGREVYTQY
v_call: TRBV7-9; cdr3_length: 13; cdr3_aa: ASTTGGGGTDTQY
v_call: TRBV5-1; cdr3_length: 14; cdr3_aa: ASSRGLAGATYEQY
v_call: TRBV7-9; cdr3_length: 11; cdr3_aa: ASTEDREEGYT
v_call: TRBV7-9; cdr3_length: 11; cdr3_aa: ASSLATGRGYT
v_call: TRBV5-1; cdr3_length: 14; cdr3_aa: ASSFTSAVGNAEAF
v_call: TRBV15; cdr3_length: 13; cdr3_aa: ATSREMGSYNEQF
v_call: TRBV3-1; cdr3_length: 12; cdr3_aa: ASSQAGNTDTQY